The clone carrying this T cell receptor beta chain was counted between two and nine times. What it binds is unknown. The data are from a study of T-cell reconstitution after alpha-beta-depleted transplantation in children. The TCRbeta library incorporated unique molecular identifiers. MiXCR, applied by TCRdb to the PCR reads, yields one record per CDR3 protein. Altogether more than 500,000 distinct CDR3 sequences are present, approximately 10% being singletons, with the ten largest covering about 14%. Between the trimmed V and J ends, which lost 8 bases and 5 bases, there was a span of 9 bases. The CDR3 covers 11 residues. The study, taken as a whole, reports: Approximately two months post-transplant, alpha-beta T cells reportedly originated from several hundred expanded graft clones.

Source: PBMCs, mostly from graft donor cells, taken 180 days after TCRalphabeta/CD19-depleted stem cell transplant. The TCR sequence derives from a female patient aged 2 to 10 who had a stem cell transplant for aplastic anemia, so the T cells may come from the graft donor. The rearrangement uses TRBV12-3 or TRBV12-4 and TRBJ2-5; D unclear. CDR3 nucleotides: TGTGCCAGCGGATTAAGGGAGACCCAGTACTTC. This translates into CASGLRETQYF.